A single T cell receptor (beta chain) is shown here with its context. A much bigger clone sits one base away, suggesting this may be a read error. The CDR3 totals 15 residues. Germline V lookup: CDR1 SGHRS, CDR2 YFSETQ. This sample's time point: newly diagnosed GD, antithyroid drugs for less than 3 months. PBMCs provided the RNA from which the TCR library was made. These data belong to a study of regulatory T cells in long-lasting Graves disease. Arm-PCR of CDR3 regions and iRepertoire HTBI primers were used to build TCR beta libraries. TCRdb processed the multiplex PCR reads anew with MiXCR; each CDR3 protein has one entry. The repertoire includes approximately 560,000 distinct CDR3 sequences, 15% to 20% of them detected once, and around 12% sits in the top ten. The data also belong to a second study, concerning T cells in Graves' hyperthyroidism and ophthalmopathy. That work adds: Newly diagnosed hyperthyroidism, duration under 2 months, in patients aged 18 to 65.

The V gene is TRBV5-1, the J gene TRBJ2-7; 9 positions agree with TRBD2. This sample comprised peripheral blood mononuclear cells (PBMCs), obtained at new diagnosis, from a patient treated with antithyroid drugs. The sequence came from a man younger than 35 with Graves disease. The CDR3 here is CARSLGPSGNYEQYF. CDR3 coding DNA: TGCGCCCGCAGCTTAGGTCCTAGCGGGAACTACGAGCAGTACTTC.